These 15 T cell receptor beta chains were sequenced from one sample in a study of blood T cell repertoires in COVID-19. Assay: immunoSEQ multiplex PCR; the TCRdb copy retains only in-frame clones and omits some. This sample has under 300,000 clones, with approximately 80% found just once. Sequencing was performed on peripheral blood. The origin of the receptors is a middle-aged woman with active or convalescent COVID-19.

The chain has TRBV4-1 and TRBJ1-2, with TRBD1 as a possible D gene (5 bases). With 1 base removed from V and 3 bases from J, the gap between germline ends came to 18 bases. Looked up from germline, CDR1 is MGHRA and CDR2 is YSYEKL. The CDR3 spans 17 residues. CDR3 in DNA: TGCGCCAGCAGCCAAGTTATTTTTGCAGGGCACTACTATGGCTACACCTTC. Protein: CASSQVIFAGHYYGYTF.

The V gene is TRBV9, the J gene TRBJ1-4; D perhaps matches TRBD1 (5 bases). The germline V and J ends were trimmed by 4 bases and 5 bases, with 12 bases remaining between them. Germline CDR1 is SGDLS and CDR2 is YYNGEE. This CDR3 has 14 amino acids. This chain's CDR3 is CASSPSGGNEKLFF. For the CDR3, the DNA is TGTGCCAGCAGCCCGAGCGGGGGAAATGAAAAACTGTTTTTT.

This sequence joins TRBV11-2 and TRBJ1-6; 9 bases map to TRBD1. The germline V gene has CDR1 SGHAT and CDR2 FQNNGV. This CDR3 region has 15 residues. The ends lost 3 bases at V and 7 bases at J; junction bases unmatched: 4. Written as DNA, the CDR3 is TGTGCCAGCAGCTTCGAGACAGGGGGAAATTCACCCCTCCACTTT. Protein product: CASSFETGGNSPLHF.

The rearrangement joins TRBV28 to TRBJ2-7; unclear D gene. The CDR3 contains 15 residues. Trimming took off 7 bases at V and 4 bases at J, with 20 bases between the two ends. Germline V gives CDR1 MDHEN, CDR2 SYDVKM. DNA for the CDR3: TGTGCCAGCACATTCATCTCGGGTTTCCCATACGAGCAGTACTTC. The encoded protein is CASTFISGFPYEQYF.

V and J are TRBV28 and TRBJ1-5, with 7 bases lining up with TRBD1. Losses at the gene ends were 3 bases for V and 1 base for J; bases not matched to a gene: 6. This CDR3 has 16 residues. CDR1 and CDR2 from the germline V gene are MDHEN and SYDVKM. The CDR3 DNA reads TGTGCCAGCAGTTTCGAAGGGGGCGCGAGCAATCAGCCCCAGCATTTT. It specifies CASSFEGGASNQPQHF.

The chain uses TRBV5-4 and TRBJ2-5, with TRBD1 identical over 8 bases. The CDR3 extends over 17 amino acids. Trimming removed 2 bases from V and 5 bases from J; junction bases left unmatched: 14. The germline gives CDR1 SGHNT, CDR2 YYREEE (reference sequence). Here the CDR3 reads CASSLARRTGKSETQYF. The CDR3 DNA follows: TGTGCCAGCAGCTTAGCTCGCCGGACAGGGAAAAGCGAGACCCAGTACTTC.

The chain is built from TRBV5-1 and TRBJ1-4; D may be TRBD1 (5 bases). Trimming took off 3 bases at V and 6 bases at J, with 12 bases between the two ends. Looked up from germline, CDR1 is SGHRS and CDR2 is YFSETQ. This CDR3 has 14 amino acids. CDR3 residues: CASSWEKGDEKLFF. CDR3 DNA sequence: TGCGCCAGCAGCTGGGAAAAAGGGGATGAAAAACTGTTTTTT. Full variable domain (outside the CDR3, taken from reference TRBV5-1 and TRBJ1-4): KAGVTQTPRYLIKTRGQQVTLSCSPISGHRSVSWYQQTPGQGLQFLFEYFSETQRNKGNFPGRFSGRQFSNSRSEMNVSTLELGDSALYLCASSWEKGDEKLFFGSGTQLSVL.

The chain couples TRBV6-5 to TRBJ1-2, with a tentative D call TRBD1 (5 bases). Germline V gene lookup returns CDR1 MNHEY and CDR2 SVGAGI. The CDR3 is 13 residues long. Trimming removed 6 bases from V and 4 bases from J, with 12 bases in between. The CDR3 DNA reads TGTGCCAGCAGCGGAGGGACGGCCTATGGCTACACCTTC. This translates into CASSGGTAYGYTF.

The CDR3 bases are TGTGCCTGGGCATTTCGGTGGGAGGGCGCACGTACTGAAGCTTTCTTT. Protein product: CAWAFRWEGARTEAFF. The genes are TRBV30 and TRBJ1-1; no definite D call. This CDR3 region has 16 residues. The germline CDR1 and CDR2 sequences are GTSNPN and SVGIG (reference sequence). V shed 5 bases and J shed 5 bases, with 24 bases lying between them. Drawing the rest from reference TRBV30 and TRBJ1-1, the complete variable domain is SQTIHQWPATLVQPVGSPLSLECTVEGTSNPNLYWYRQAAGRGLQLLFYSVGIGQISSEVPQNLSASRPQDRQFILSSKKLLLSDSGFYLCAWAFRWEGARTEAFFGQGTRLTVV.

The CDR3 DNA is TGTGCCAGCAGCCAAACCCCGTCCGGGAACAATGAGCAGTTCTTC. Its protein is CASSQTPSGNNEQFF. The chain couples TRBV3-1 (or the pseudogene TRBV3-2) to TRBJ2-1; D is perhaps TRBD2 (5 bases). The V gene's germline CDR1 is LGHDT and CDR2 YNNKEL (reference sequence). The V gene lost 2 bases and the J gene lost 5 bases, with 13 bases spanning the gap. CDR3 size: 15 residues.

The chain employs TRBV12-3 or TRBV12-4 and TRBJ1-1; possibly TRBD1 for D (5 bases). The V and J ends lost 8 bases and 7 bases respectively, with 14 bases between them. The CDR3 is 12 residues long. CDR3 bases: TGTGCCAGCCGCCTGGGGCGCCTTGAAGCTTTCTTT. The encoded protein is CASRLGRLEAFF.

The chain uses TRBV11-1 and TRBJ2-5; 11 bases map to TRBD2. V gave up 2 bases and J gave up 4 bases; unmatched junction bases: 6. Germline V lookup: CDR1 SGHAT, CDR2 FQDESV (reference sequence). The CDR3 is made up of 16 amino acids. CDR3 DNA sequence: TGTGCCAGCAGCTTAAGTAGCGGGGGGGCCCGAGAGACCCAGTACTTC. Protein product: CASSLSSGGARETQYF.

The V call is TRBV29-1, the J call TRBJ1-2; tentatively, D is TRBD1 (6 bases). The CDR3 extends over 11 amino acids. Germline loops: CDR1 SQVTM, CDR2 ANQGSEA. V was trimmed by 4 bases and J by 7 bases, leaving 10 bases between them. The CDR3 sequence: CSVGGGTGYTF. The CDR3 coding sequence is TGCAGCGTTGGGGGGGGCACTGGCTACACCTTC.

The gene calls are TRBV15 and TRBJ2-3, with D uncertain. This CDR3 has 13 amino acids. V shed 0 bases and J shed 6 bases, with 7 bases lying between them. Per the germline V gene, CDR1 is LNHNV and CDR2 is YYDKDF (reference sequence). The CDR3 sequence: CATSREFRDTQYF. Here the CDR3 DNA reads TGTGCCACCAGCAGAGAGTTCAGGGATACGCAGTATTTT.

This clone occurred a few times. The CDR3 protein is CASSRRWGTGSEAFF. The CDR3 DNA reads as TGTGCCAGCAGCCGCCGGTGGGGGACAGGGTCTGAAGCTTTCTTT. This chain links TRBV7-2 with TRBJ1-1, with 9 bases identical to TRBD1. Germline trimming cut 5 bases from V and 6 bases from J; bases unmatched to any gene: 10. Per germline, CDR1 SGHTA and CDR2 FQGNSA. This CDR3 is built from 15 residues.